A single sample is the source of the 23 T cell receptor beta chains below, sequenced in a study of blood T cell repertoires in COVID-19. Sequencing used immunoSEQ multiplex PCR; TCRdb keeps in-frame clones, though not all of them. The table records 350,000 to 400,000 clones, 85% to 90% of them present only once. Sequenced: PBMCs or T cells enriched from blood (not recorded which). These TCRs come from a man between 18 and 35 years old who had recovered from COVID-19.

The chain has TRBV28 and TRBJ2-3, with TRBD2 matching 12 bases. Germline V gene sequence: CDR1 MDHEN, CDR2 SYDVKM. This CDR3 has 16 residues. The trim removed 3 bases at V and 4 bases at J, leaving 5 bases unmatched. The CDR3 loop reads CASSFPTSGSADTQYF. CDR3 coding DNA: TGTGCCAGCAGTTTCCCGACTAGCGGGAGCGCAGATACGCAGTATTTT.

The V call is TRBV6-5, the J call TRBJ1-4; a possible D gene is TRBD1 (5 bases). Trimming pared 4 bases from V and 7 bases from J, leaving 19 bases between. The CDR3 length is 16 residues. Germline V lookup: CDR1 MNHEY, CDR2 SVGAGI. The CDR3 DNA follows: TGTGCCAGCAGTTCCGTGGGTCAGGGCCTTGCTGAAAAACTGTTTTTT. Protein: CASSSVGQGLAEKLFF.

V gene TRBV9 combines with J gene TRBJ1-6; D may be TRBD1 (5 bases). CDR3 size: 15 residues. In germline, CDR1 is SGDLS, CDR2 YYNGEE. V was clipped by 4 bases and J by 18 bases, with 26 bases between them. The CDR3 DNA follows: TGTGCCAGCAGCCCTAGCGACGGATACTCATTCAGGGCCCACTTT. It yields the protein CASSPSDGYSFRAHF.

This clone was picked up a small number of times. Other DNA sequences within the sample encode an identical CDR3. The genes are TRBV19 and TRBJ1-2; tentatively, D is TRBD1 (6 bases). This CDR3 is built from 13 residues. Germline values: CDR1 LNHDA, CDR2 SQIVND (reference sequence). Trimming stripped 4 bases from V and 2 bases from J, with 8 bases between. In nucleotides, the CDR3 is TGTGCCAGTAGTAGGGACACAAACTATGGCTACACCTTC. Amino acids: CASSRDTNYGYTF. The full variable domain, completed using reference TRBV19 and TRBJ1-2, is DGGITQSPKYLFRKEGQNVTLSCEQNLNHDAMYWYRQDPGQGLRLIYYSQIVNDFQKGDIAEGYSVSREKKESFPLTVTSAQKNPTAFYLCASSRDTNYGYTFGSGTRLTVV.

This chain joins TRBV29-1 and TRBJ2-1, with D unclear. Between the trimmed V and J ends, which lost 1 base and 8 bases, there was a span of 9 bases. CDR1 SQVTM and CDR2 ANQGSEA come from the germline V gene. This CDR3 is 12 amino acids long. The CDR3 spells CSVEAGTDEQFF. CDR3 coding DNA: TGCAGCGTTGAAGCGGGTACGGATGAGCAGTTCTTC.

The chain carries TRBV3-1 (or the pseudogene TRBV3-2) and TRBJ2-7; 8 bases are shared with TRBD1. Germline V gives CDR1 LGHDT, CDR2 YNNKEL (reference sequence). After removal of 1 base from V and 2 bases from J, the junction contained 7 bases not matched to a gene. This CDR3 comprises 16 residues. CDR3 DNA sequence: TGTGCCAGCAGCCAAGCGAGACAGGGGTCCACCTACGAGCAGTACTTC. Amino acids: CASSQARQGSTYEQYF.

The chain links TRBV19 to TRBJ1-5, with 7 bases aligning to TRBD1. CDR1 and CDR2 (germline): LNHDA, SQIVND (reference sequence). V lost 4 bases to trimming and J lost 5 bases; unmatched junction nucleotides: 5. This CDR3 region has 14 residues. The CDR3 DNA reads as TGTGCCAGTAGTACGGGACAGATTCATCAGCCCCAGCATTTT. Its protein is CASSTGQIHQPQHF.

V is TRBV11-3 and J is TRBJ2-1; D is unresolved. The CDR3 has 15 residues. Trimming shortened V by 4 bases and J by 3 bases, and 13 bases separated the two germline ends. Germline lookup yields CDR1 SGHNT and CDR2 YENEEA. The CDR3 DNA sequence: TGTGCCAGCAGCTCCTCCTCCGTAGACTACAATGAGCAGTTCTTC. Its translation is CASSSSSVDYNEQFF.

The chain combines TRBV2 with TRBJ1-2; possible D gene TRBD1, 6 bases. V lost 6 bases and J 0 bases, leaving 14 bases between the germline ends. Germline V gene lookup returns CDR1 SNHLY and CDR2 FYNNEI. There are 15 residues in the CDR3. The CDR3 protein is CASSHDRTANYGYTF. CDR3 coding DNA: TGTGCCAGCAGCCATGACAGGACAGCTAACTATGGCTACACCTTC.

The V and J genes are TRBV7-6 and TRBJ1-3, with TRBD1 as a possible D gene (5 bases). This CDR3 spans 16 amino acids. CDR1 is SGHVS and CDR2 is FNYEAQ in the germline V gene. Trimming pared 2 bases from V and 2 bases from J, leaving 13 bases between. The CDR3 coding sequence is TGTGCCAGCAGCTTATCCTCATGGGGCACTGGAAACACCATATATTTT. This translates into CASSLSSWGTGNTIYF.

V usage is TRBV4-1 and J usage is TRBJ2-2, with D perhaps matching TRBD1 (6 bases). This CDR3 has 16 residues. CDR1 is MGHRA, CDR2 YSYEKL, per germline. Trimming took 2 bases from V and 7 from J, leaving 17 bases between them. CDR3 in amino acids: CASSQPPGQGGGELFF. As DNA, the CDR3 is TGCGCCAGCAGCCAACCACCGGGACAAGGGGGCGGGGAGCTGTTTTTT.

The CDR3 DNA follows: TGTGCCAGCAGTTACACCGGGACAGGGGCTGAAAAACTGTTTTTT. Protein product: CASSYTGTGAEKLFF. The chain has TRBV6-9 and TRBJ1-4; 10 bases align to TRBD1. V was pared by 3 bases and J by 7 bases, with 5 bases of the junction left unmatched. Germline-derived CDR1 and CDR2 are MNHGY and SVAAGI. This CDR3 comprises 15 residues.

The chain joins TRBV7-6 to TRBJ1-5, with TRBD1 matching over 8 bases. Looked up from germline, CDR1 is SGHVS and CDR2 is FNYEAQ. The CDR3 runs 16 residues. V was clipped by 1 base and J by 1 base; unmatched bases: 3. The CDR3 sequence: CASSLDDRGSNQPQHF. CDR3 coding DNA: TGTGCCAGCAGCTTAGATGACAGGGGAAGCAATCAGCCCCAGCATTTT.

The rearrangement uses TRBV5-1 and TRBJ2-7; a weak D match, TRBD1 (5 bases). CDR1 and CDR2 from the germline V gene are SGHRS and YFSETQ. The germline V and J ends were trimmed by 0 bases and 1 base, with 11 bases remaining between them. The CDR3 is made up of 15 amino acids. In nucleotides, the CDR3 is TGCGCCAGCAGCTTGGCAGGGATGAGTTCCTACGAGCAGTACTTC. Translating it yields CASSLAGMSSYEQYF.

The V call is TRBV6-1, the J call TRBJ1-5; 10 bases map to TRBD1. This CDR3 is built from 15 residues. V was pared by 2 bases and J by 6 bases, with 4 bases of the junction left unmatched. Germline CDR1 MNHNS, CDR2 SASEGT. In nucleotides, the CDR3 is TGTGCCAGCAGTGAAAAGGACAGGGGGTTTCAGCCCCAGCATTTT. Its translation: CASSEKDRGFQPQHF.

This chain connects TRBV9 to TRBJ2-1; D unresolved. This CDR3 is 13 amino acids long. The V end was cut by 0 bases, the J end by 4 bases, with 5 bases between. Looked up from germline, CDR1 is SGDLS and CDR2 is YYNGEE. CDR3 sequence (DNA): TGTGCCAGCAGCGTAGTATCTTACAATGAGCAGTTCTTC. Amino acid sequence: CASSVVSYNEQFF.

This chain connects TRBV20-1 to TRBJ2-5; no definite D call. The ends were cut back, 3 bases at V and 3 bases at J, with 2 bases in the middle. The CDR3 has 10 amino acids. Germline V gene sequence: CDR1 DFQATT, CDR2 SNEGSKA (reference sequence). The CDR3 DNA reads TGCAGTGCTAGCGAAGAGACCCAGTACTTC. It translates to CSASEETQYF.

The chain is built from TRBV29-1 and TRBJ1-1; D uncertain. The CDR3 covers 14 residues. V lost 0 bases and J lost 5, with 13 bases in between. Germline values: CDR1 SQVTM, CDR2 ANQGSEA. CDR3 sequence: CSVEDPGLRTEAFF. The CDR3 nucleotides read TGCAGCGTTGAAGATCCGGGGTTGCGGACTGAAGCTTTCTTT.

J is TRBJ2-2 and V is TRBV5-5, with D maybe TRBD2 (5 bases). CDR1 and CDR2 (germline): SGHKS, YYEKEE (reference sequence). The length of the CDR3 is 14 residues. V was cut by 2 bases and J by 1 base, with 6 bases left in between. The CDR3 loop is CASSFGLNTGELFF. Here the CDR3 DNA reads TGTGCCAGCAGCTTCGGACTGAACACCGGGGAGCTGTTTTTT.

CDR3 DNA sequence: TGTGCCAGCAGTCGCCTTCCACAGGGTTACTACGAGCAGTACTTC. Translation gives CASSRLPQGYYEQYF. The chain recombines TRBV28 with TRBJ2-7; D is possibly TRBD1 (6 bases). This CDR3 is built from 15 residues. Germline V lookup: CDR1 MDHEN, CDR2 SYDVKM. Trimming cost V 5 bases and J 3 bases, with 17 bases left between them.

The chain couples TRBV24-1 to TRBJ1-3; D ambiguous. CDR3 size: 11 residues. V was clipped by 9 bases and J by 4 bases, with 6 bases between them. Germline CDR1 is KGHDR and CDR2 is SFDVKD. CDR3 DNA: TGTGCCACCGGGCAAGGAAACACCATATATTTT. This codes for CATGQGNTIYF.

This chain joins TRBV5-6 and TRBJ2-1; possibly TRBD2 for D (6 bases). Trimming removed 2 bases at V and 7 bases at J, with 13 bases between. The CDR3 is made up of 14 amino acids. Germline values: CDR1 SGHDT, CDR2 YYEEEE. The CDR3 sequence is CASSLGLTPNEQFF. For the CDR3, the DNA is TGTGCCAGCAGCTTAGGACTAACTCCGAATGAGCAGTTCTTC.

The chain has TRBV7-9 and TRBJ2-7; tentative D call: TRBD1 (6 bases). The CDR3 consists of 13 residues. Germline CDR1 and CDR2: SEHNR and FQNEAQ (reference sequence). Trimming stripped 5 bases from V and 3 bases from J, with 11 bases between. CDR3 in amino acids: CASSDYRVYEQYF. The CDR3 nucleotides are TGTGCCAGCAGCGATTACAGGGTCTACGAGCAGTACTTC.